This T cell receptor (beta chain) came from a study of cytomegalovirus exposure and HLA in healthy donors. CDR3 length equals 15 residues. CDR1 LNHDA and CDR2 SQIVND come from the germline V gene (reference sequence). V lost 0 bases to trimming and J lost 4 bases, with 11 bases between them. Whole-study results and caveats: When presence/absence was analysed, sequencing depth was taken to be roughly uniform across donors. It has been reported that TCR beta sequences accurately predicted the HLA-A and HLA-B alleles of most subjects. One variant, a missense change in DCLRE1C, was linked in a later analysis to TCR beta V- and J-gene trimming. Among TCR beta chains, those listed as cytomegalovirus-associated numbered under 200.

The PCR made use of 60 Vbeta and 13 Jbeta primers. TCRdb keeps only in-frame clones here, not all; method: immunoSEQ multiplex PCR. The sample lists about 150,000 clones; about 76% were seen once. Only one count was recorded for this clone. The target antigen is unknown. The chain combines TRBV19 with TRBJ2-3; maybe TRBD2 (5 bases). This clonotype was sampled from a man between 25 and 39 years old in good health and CMV-seropositive. Sequenced: PBMCs. CDR3 amino acids: CASSIDRRASDTQYF. The DNA of the CDR3 is TGTGCCAGTAGTATAGATCGGCGGGCATCAGATACGCAGTATTTT.